Below, 16 T cell receptor beta chains from the same sample are listed, as sequenced in a study of blood T cell repertoires in COVID-19. Repertoires were generated with immunoSEQ multiplex PCR, while TCRdb's copy carries only in-frame clones and drops some. Among some 100,000 clones, over 75% were seen once, and the ten largest hold nearly 4.5%. Sequencing input: peripheral blood. All receptors come from a man aged 55 to 69 with acute or convalescent COVID-19.

The V call is TRBV6-5, the J call TRBJ2-3; 9 nucleotides match TRBD2. Trimming took 2 bases from V and 4 from J; bases not matched to a gene: 4. Germline CDR1 and CDR2: MNHEY and SVGAGI. There are 15 residues in the CDR3. CDR3 in amino acids: CASSYVGLAADTQYF. CDR3 DNA: TGTGCCAGCAGTTACGTGGGACTAGCCGCAGATACGCAGTATTTT.

The chain uses TRBV19 and TRBJ2-1; 7 bases are shared with TRBD2. The V and J ends lost 7 bases and 0 bases, in that order; junction bases with no gene match: 3. Germline CDR1 is LNHDA and CDR2 is SQIVND (reference sequence). The CDR3 is 14 amino acids. This CDR3 reads CASMRESSYNEQFF. DNA for the CDR3: TGTGCCAGTATGCGGGAGAGCTCCTACAATGAGCAGTTCTTC.

The CDR3 DNA reads TGTGCCAGCAGCTTAGATGACAGTCGCTATGGCTACACCTTC. Translating it yields CASSLDDSRYGYTF. The chain carries TRBV7-9 and TRBJ1-2, with D possibly TRBD1 on 5 matching bases. Germline V gene data show CDR1 as SEHNR and CDR2 as FQNEAQ (reference sequence). The CDR3 spans 14 residues. V dropped 1 base and J dropped 4 bases, with 10 bases sitting between them.

The chain recombines TRBV7-2 with TRBJ2-5; the D is unclear. The ends were cut back, 2 bases at V and 2 bases at J, with 9 bases in the middle. The CDR3 length is 14 residues. Germline lookup yields CDR1 SGHTA and CDR2 FQGNSA. The CDR3 nucleotides read TGTGCCAGCAGCTTAAACGGTGTTCAAGAGACCCAGTACTTC. Protein product: CASSLNGVQETQYF.

The chain couples TRBV28 to TRBJ2-2; TRBD2 agrees at 8 bases. The CDR3 spans 17 residues. The germline V gene has CDR1 MDHEN and CDR2 SYDVKM. V trimming: 3 bases; J trimming: 3 bases; junction bases outside the gene matches: 9. The CDR3 is CASSFALGRAYTGELFF. The CDR3 bases are TGTGCCAGCAGTTTCGCTCTCGGGAGGGCATACACCGGGGAGCTGTTTTTT.

This clone has only a few counts. This chain uses TRBV10-3 with TRBJ2-1, with a possible D match to TRBD1 (6 bases). Germline values: CDR1 ENHRY, CDR2 SYGVKD. Trimming stripped 3 bases from V and 7 bases from J, with 7 bases between. The CDR3 totals 12 residues. CDR3 loop: CAISEGGNEQFF. The CDR3 DNA sequence: TGTGCCATCAGTGAAGGGGGAAATGAGCAGTTCTTC.

This chain links TRBV4-3 with TRBJ2-7; 7 bases fit TRBD2. Germline assignment: CDR1 LGHNA and CDR2 YSLEER. After removal of 2 bases from V and 7 bases from J, the junction contained 11 bases not matched to a gene. The CDR3 sequence is 15 residues long. Written as DNA, the CDR3 is TGCGCCAGCAGCCAAACCCTGGGGGAGGGATGGGAGCAGTACTTC. Translating it yields CASSQTLGEGWEQYF.

The chain carries TRBV18 and TRBJ2-7; D gene ambiguous. CDR1 and CDR2 from the germline V gene are KGHSH and LQKENI. The ends were cut back, 3 bases at V and 2 bases at J, with 8 bases in the middle. The CDR3 is made up of 13 amino acids. CDR3 sequence (DNA): TGTGCCAGCTCACCCACAGAAACCTACGAGCAGTACTTC. Protein product: CASSPTETYEQYF.

As DNA, the CDR3 is TGTGCCACCAGTGATTGGACAGGGATATACTCCGGGGAGCTGTTTTTT. Protein sequence: CATSDWTGIYSGELFF. The chain uses TRBV24-1 and TRBJ2-2; 8 nucleotides match TRBD1. Looked up from germline, CDR1 is KGHDR and CDR2 is SFDVKD. With 2 bases clipped from V and 6 bases from J, the junction kept 7 bases outside the gene matches. This CDR3 has 16 residues.

CDR3 amino acids: CSASRTDYNEQFF. The CDR3 DNA reads as TGCAGTGCCAGTCGGACAGATTACAATGAGCAGTTCTTC. The chain has TRBV20-1 and TRBJ2-1, with D possibly TRBD1 on 6 matching bases. V lost 6 bases, J lost 4 bases, and 13 bases lay in between. Looked up from germline, CDR1 is DFQATT and CDR2 is SNEGSKA (reference sequence). The CDR3 sequence is 13 residues long.

This clone was seen more than once but under ten times. This rearrangement joins TRBV6-2 or TRBV6-3 to TRBJ2-7, with D perhaps matching TRBD1 (5 bases). Germline V gene sequence: CDR1 MNHEY, CDR2 SVGEGT. The ends were cut back, 0 bases at V and 2 bases at J, with 8 bases in the middle. The CDR3 spans 14 residues. CDR3 nucleotides: TGTGCCAGCAGTTACTCCTCAGGGCCCTACGAGCAGTACTTC. Translating it yields CASSYSSGPYEQYF.

The CDR3 sequence is CASSRQGLNTEAFF. DNA for the CDR3: TGTGCCAGCAGTCGACAGGGGCTGAACACTGAAGCTTTCTTT. V is TRBV6-2 or TRBV6-3 and J is TRBJ1-1; 8 bases agree with TRBD1. J lost 0 bases, V lost 5 bases, and 2 bases had no gene match. The CDR3 totals 14 residues. Germline V gives CDR1 MNHEY, CDR2 SVGEGT.

The rearrangement joins TRBV3-1 (or the pseudogene TRBV3-2) to TRBJ1-5, with 8 bases aligning to TRBD1. V lost 4 bases and J lost 4; bases outside the gene matches: 6. In germline, CDR1 is LGHDT, CDR2 YNNKEL (reference sequence). The CDR3 extends over 15 amino acids. The CDR3 spells CASSRWDRRNQPQHF. CDR3 nucleotide sequence: TGTGCCAGCAGCCGTTGGGACAGGAGGAATCAGCCCCAGCATTTT.

V gene TRBV6-6 combines with J gene TRBJ1-4; D is unclear. Trimming removed 4 bases at V and 8 bases at J, with 5 bases between. The CDR3 totals 11 residues. Germline loops: CDR1 MNHNY, CDR2 SVGAGI (reference sequence). CDR3 region: CASSLAEKLFF. In DNA, the CDR3 is TGTGCCAGCAGTTTAGCCGAAAAACTGTTTTTT.

The table lists this clone with a few counts. The chain employs TRBV5-1 and TRBJ1-2; 8 bases agree with TRBD1. In germline, CDR1 is SGHRS, CDR2 YFSETQ. The junction had 10 bases not matched to a gene; V was cut back by 4 bases and J by 11 bases. The CDR3 spans 13 residues. CDR3 sequence: CASSTPGQEVYTF. CDR3 DNA sequence: TGCGCCAGCAGCACCCCGGGACAGGAGGTTTACACCTTC.

Turning to this clone: One base away lies a much larger clone, so this may be a sequencing read error. Within the sample, other DNA sequences also encode this same CDR3. CDR3 sequence reads: CASSLGQGAWGNTIYF. In DNA form, the CDR3 reads TGCGCCAGCAGCCTCGGACAGGGGGCTTGGGGAAACACCATATATTTT. The rearrangement uses TRBV6-6 and TRBJ1-3, with 11 bases lining up with TRBD1. Germline loops: CDR1 MNHNY, CDR2 SVGAGI (reference sequence). The CDR3 has 16 residues.